This TCR beta chain was sequenced during a study of CD8 T cells in ankylosing spondylitis. Quantitative molecular-barcoded 5'-RACE generated the TCR beta libraries. From the 5' RACE reads, TCRdb called clonotypes with MiXCR, one entry per CDR3 protein. The table records 200,000 to 300,000 distinct CDR3 sequences, less than 9.5% of them present only once. Regarding the study as a whole: Before this, some motif variants had been reported in reactive arthritis synovial fluid and blood. Significantly higher representation of disease-linked clones was reported for matched ankylosing spondylitis synovial fluid. A motif in TCR beta, a set of under 10 highly homologous variants, appeared characteristic of ankylosing spondylitis blood.

There are many counts of this clonotype. What it binds is not known. This clonotype was obtained from a female donor with ankylosing spondylitis or in good health (not recorded which). Sequenced input: blood, either unsorted or a sorted T cell fraction (not recorded which).

CDR3 protein: CASSLSGRGGELFF. In DNA form, the CDR3 reads TGTGCCAGCAGCTTAAGCGGGAGAGGCGGGGAGCTGTTTTTT. This chain joins TRBV7-9 and TRBJ2-2; TRBD2 agrees at 8 bases. CDR3 length: 14 amino acids. Germline loops: CDR1 SEHNR, CDR2 FQNEAQ (reference sequence). J lost 7 bases, V lost 2 bases, and 3 bases had no gene match.